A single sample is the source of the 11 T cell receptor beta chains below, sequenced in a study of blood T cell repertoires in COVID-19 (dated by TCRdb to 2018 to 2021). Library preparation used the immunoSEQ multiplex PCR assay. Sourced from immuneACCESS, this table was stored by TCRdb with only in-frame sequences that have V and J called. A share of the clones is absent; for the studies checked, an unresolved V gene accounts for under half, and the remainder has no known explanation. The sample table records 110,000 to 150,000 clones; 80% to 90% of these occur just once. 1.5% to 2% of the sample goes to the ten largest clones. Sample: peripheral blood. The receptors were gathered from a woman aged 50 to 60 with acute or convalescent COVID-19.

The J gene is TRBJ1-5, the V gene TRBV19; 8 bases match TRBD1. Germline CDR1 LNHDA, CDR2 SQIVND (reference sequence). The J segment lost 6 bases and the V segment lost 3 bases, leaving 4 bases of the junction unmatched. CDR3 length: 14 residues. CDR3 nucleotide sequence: TGTGCCAGTAGTATTTGGACAGGGACTCAGCCCCAGCATTTT. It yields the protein CASSIWTGTQPQHF.

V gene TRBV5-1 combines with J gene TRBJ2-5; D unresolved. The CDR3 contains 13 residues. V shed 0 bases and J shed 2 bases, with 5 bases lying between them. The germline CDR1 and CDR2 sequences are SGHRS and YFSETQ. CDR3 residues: CASSLGNQETQYF. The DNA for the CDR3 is TGCGCCAGCAGCTTGGGTAATCAAGAGACCCAGTACTTC.

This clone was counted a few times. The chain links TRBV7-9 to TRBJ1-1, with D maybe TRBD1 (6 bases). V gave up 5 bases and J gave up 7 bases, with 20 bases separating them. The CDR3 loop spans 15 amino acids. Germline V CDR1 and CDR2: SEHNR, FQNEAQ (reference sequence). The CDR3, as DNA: TGTGCCAGCAGCCAACTCAGGGGACACGGCGATGAAGCTTTCTTT. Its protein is CASSQLRGHGDEAFF.

The CDR3 DNA sequence: TGTGCCAGCAGTCTCACCCGGGTGGCAGGGCGGGAAAAACTGTTTTTT. Its translation: CASSLTRVAGREKLFF. The chain joins TRBV2 to TRBJ1-4, with D perhaps TRBD1 (5 bases). Germline V CDR1 and CDR2: SNHLY, FYNNEI. CDR3 length: 16 residues. Trimming stripped 5 bases from V and 8 bases from J, with 21 bases between.

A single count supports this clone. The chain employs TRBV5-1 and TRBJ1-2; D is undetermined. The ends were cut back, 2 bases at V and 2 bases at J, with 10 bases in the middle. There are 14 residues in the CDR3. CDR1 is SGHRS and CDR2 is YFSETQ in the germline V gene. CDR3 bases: TGCGCCAGCAGCTTCAGCGGCAGGAACTATGGCTACACCTTC. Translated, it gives CASSFSGRNYGYTF.

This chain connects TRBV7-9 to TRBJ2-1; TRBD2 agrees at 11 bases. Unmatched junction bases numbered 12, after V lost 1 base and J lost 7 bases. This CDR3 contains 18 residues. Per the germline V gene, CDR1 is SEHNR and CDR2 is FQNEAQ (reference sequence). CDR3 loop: CASSLGTLSGRDPNEQFF. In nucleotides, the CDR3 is TGTGCCAGCAGCTTAGGGACCCTTAGCGGGAGGGATCCTAATGAGCAGTTCTTC.

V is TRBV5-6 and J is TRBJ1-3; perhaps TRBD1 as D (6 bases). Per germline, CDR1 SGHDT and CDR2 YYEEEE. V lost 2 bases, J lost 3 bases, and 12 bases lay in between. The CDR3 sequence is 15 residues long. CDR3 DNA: TGTGCCAGCAGCTTACAGGGTGGGAATGGAAACACCATATATTTT. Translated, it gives CASSLQGGNGNTIYF.

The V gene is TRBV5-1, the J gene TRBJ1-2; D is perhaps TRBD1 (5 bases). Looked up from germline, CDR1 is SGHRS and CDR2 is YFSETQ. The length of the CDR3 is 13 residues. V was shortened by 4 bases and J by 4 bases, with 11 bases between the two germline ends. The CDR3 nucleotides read TGCGCCAGCAGCCACGACAGCATCTATGGCTACACCTTC. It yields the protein CASSHDSIYGYTF.

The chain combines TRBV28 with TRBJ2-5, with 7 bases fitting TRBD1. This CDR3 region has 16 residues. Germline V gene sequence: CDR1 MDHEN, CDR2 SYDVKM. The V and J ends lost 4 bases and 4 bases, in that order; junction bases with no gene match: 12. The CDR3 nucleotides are TGTGCCAGCAGTTACATCTCGACAGGGATTGGAGAGACCCAGTACTTC. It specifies CASSYISTGIGETQYF.

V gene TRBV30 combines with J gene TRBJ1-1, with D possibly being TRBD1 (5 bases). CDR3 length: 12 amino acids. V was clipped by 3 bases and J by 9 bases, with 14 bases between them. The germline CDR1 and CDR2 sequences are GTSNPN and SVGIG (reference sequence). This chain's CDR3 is CAWSSVGGKAFF. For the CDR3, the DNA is TGTGCCTGGAGCAGCGTGGGGGGAAAAGCTTTCTTT.

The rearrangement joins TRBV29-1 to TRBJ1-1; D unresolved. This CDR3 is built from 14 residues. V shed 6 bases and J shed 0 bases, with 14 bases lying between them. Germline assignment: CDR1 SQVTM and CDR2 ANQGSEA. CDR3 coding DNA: TGCAGCGTACGGGGTGTCTCCATGAACACTGAAGCTTTCTTT. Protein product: CSVRGVSMNTEAFF. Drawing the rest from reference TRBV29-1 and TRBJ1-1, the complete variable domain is SAVISQKPSRDICQRGTSLTIQCQVDSQVTMMFWYRQQPGQSLTLIATANQGSEATYESGFVIDKFPISRPNLTFSTLTVSNMSPEDSSIYLCSVRGVSMNTEAFFGQGTRLTVV.